Described below is a single T cell receptor (beta chain) sequence and its context. Antigen unknown. TCRdb ran MiXCR on the RACE reads and lists one entry per CDR3 protein. The table has about 180,000 distinct CDR3 sequences, around 30% seen once. The time point denotes: pre-sensitization, week 0. Specified treatment: therapeutic diphenylcyclopropenone sensitization with weekly scalp DPC. CDR1 is DFQATT, CDR2 SNEGSKA, per germline (reference sequence). V was trimmed by 4 bases and J by 1 base, leaving 17 bases between them. CDR3 size: 15 residues. This sample stems from a study of human T cells and chemical hapten exposure. For the study at large: Patients, a majority of them female, were diagnosed with alopecia areata, totalis or universalis.

Findings of the study overall: The study found expanded TCRs formed significantly more large CDR3 similarity clusters than controls.

This receptor was obtained from a woman in her 30s with alopecia areata. Some clones in this sample may be carry-over from other donors' samples. This chain connects TRBV20-1 to TRBJ2-7, with D possibly TRBD2 on 6 matching bases. The source was whole blood, collected in connection with sensitization to the hapten diphenylcyclopropenone (DPC). The CDR3 DNA reads TGCAGTGCTACCTACACCCGGAGGGGATCCTACGAGCAGTACTTC. It yields the protein CSATYTRRGSYEQYF.